Each of the 23 T cell receptor beta chains below was sequenced from the same sample in a study of graft-versus-host responses after intestinal transplantation. The repertoire was sequenced with immunoSEQ multiplex PCR; TCRdb's copy has only in-frame clones and lacks some. Of about 88,000 clones listed, about 95% are singletons. For these receptors, no antigen is known. The material sequenced was unstimulated CD4+ T cells sorted from spleen or lymph node cells, taken before transplant. These receptors originate from a human donor who was the organ donor for an intestinal transplant.

On this clone: Other DNA sequences in this specimen translate into the identical CDR3. CDR3 sequence (DNA): TGTGCCGGGAGGAGACAGGCGGGCACTGAAGCTTTCTTT. Protein: CAGRRQAGTEAFF. This chain joins TRBV19 and TRBJ1-1; TRBD1 might be the D (6 bases). Germline assignment: CDR1 LNHDA and CDR2 SQIVND (reference sequence). The V gene lost 11 bases and the J gene lost 4 bases, with 17 bases spanning the gap. This CDR3 is built from 13 residues.

The V and J genes are TRBV6-1 and TRBJ1-1; unclear D gene. CDR1 and CDR2 (germline): MNHNS, SASEGT. The length of the CDR3 is 14 residues. V dropped 7 bases and J dropped 6 bases, with 18 bases sitting between them. The CDR3 DNA follows: TGTGCCAGCATAGTTGGACCTTTTCCCTCTGAAGCTTTCTTT. Protein sequence: CASIVGPFPSEAFF.

The gene calls are TRBV11-2 and TRBJ2-3; D could derive from TRBD1 or TRBD2 (5 bases each). The germline CDR1 and CDR2 sequences are SGHAT and FQNNGV. The CDR3 is 18 residues long. V was clipped by 0 bases and J by 1 base, with 17 bases between them. The CDR3 here is CASSLDLSILGGTDTQYF. Written as DNA, the CDR3 is TGTGCCAGCAGCTTAGATCTATCAATACTAGGGGGCACAGATACGCAGTATTTT.

The chain carries TRBV6-4 and TRBJ1-6; the D is unclear. CDR3 length: 15 residues. Trimming took off 0 bases at V and 14 bases at J, with 17 bases between the two ends. In germline, CDR1 is MRHNA, CDR2 SNTAGT. CDR3 DNA sequence: TGTGCCAGCAGTGACTCCTCAGTTCTTGGAGGCACCCTCCACTTT. Protein product: CASSDSSVLGGTLHF.

The chain links TRBV19 to TRBJ1-6; unclear D gene. V shed 5 bases and J shed 10 bases, with 21 bases lying between them. The CDR3 sequence is 16 residues long. CDR1 and CDR2 (germline): LNHDA, SQIVND (reference sequence). The CDR3 bases are TGTGCCAGTAGTGACGGCCCTTGGGCCCTGGGGTCACCCCTCCACTTT. Translating gives CASSDGPWALGSPLHF.

The chain combines TRBV2 with TRBJ1-3; possible D gene TRBD1, 5 bases. V lost 7 bases and J 0 bases, leaving 10 bases between the germline ends. CDR1 is SNHLY and CDR2 is FYNNEI in the germline V gene. This CDR3 contains 14 residues. The DNA of the CDR3 is TGTGCCAGCATCCCAGGGAGCTCTGGAAACACCATATATTTT. Its protein is CASIPGSSGNTIYF.

The gene calls are TRBV18 and TRBJ2-3; the D gene is possibly TRBD1 (5 bases). Trimming cost V 4 bases and J 2 bases, with 13 bases left between them. This CDR3 contains 15 residues. The germline V gene encodes CDR1 KGHSH and CDR2 LQKENI. Here the CDR3 reads CASSRLTAITDTQYF. As DNA, the CDR3 is TGTGCCAGCTCACGTTTGACAGCCATCACAGATACGCAGTATTTT.

The chain joins TRBV28 to TRBJ1-4; 10 positions agree with TRBD1. The trim removed 3 bases at V and 4 bases at J, leaving 2 bases unmatched. Germline V lookup: CDR1 MDHEN, CDR2 SYDVKM. There are 15 residues in the CDR3. In nucleotides, the CDR3 is TGTGCCAGCAGTTTGGACAGGGGGAGTAATGAAAAACTGTTTTTT. Its translation: CASSLDRGSNEKLFF.

The chain combines TRBV28 with TRBJ1-5; a weak D match, TRBD1 (6 bases). The length of the CDR3 is 16 residues. Germline CDR1 is MDHEN and CDR2 is SYDVKM. The V and J ends lost 5 bases and 4 bases respectively, with 18 bases between them. The CDR3 DNA is TGTGCCAGCAGTGCTACATCAGGGGTATGGAATCAGCCCCAGCATTTT. It encodes CASSATSGVWNQPQHF.

The chain employs TRBV19 and TRBJ1-1; a possible D gene is TRBD1 (5 bases). The CDR3 is 15 residues long. Germline V gives CDR1 LNHDA, CDR2 SQIVND (reference sequence). The V end lost 3 bases, the J end lost 4 bases, and 15 bases lay between the germline ends. The CDR3 loop is CASSIRRDGGTEAFF. The DNA of the CDR3 is TGTGCCAGTAGTATTAGGAGGGATGGGGGCACTGAAGCTTTCTTT.

The chain has TRBV15 and TRBJ2-2; 7 bases agree with TRBD1. This CDR3 has 14 residues. Looked up from germline, CDR1 is LNHNV and CDR2 is YYDKDF (reference sequence). Germline trimming cut 5 bases from V and 9 bases from J; bases unmatched to any gene: 9. CDR3 sequence (DNA): TGTGCCACCAGCCCTGACAGGGTGGAAAGGGAGCTGTTTTTT. It is translated as CATSPDRVERELFF.

This clone was seen just once. The rearrangement joins TRBV5-5 to TRBJ2-5; 10 nucleotides line up with TRBD2. Germline trimming cut 0 bases from V and 5 bases from J; bases unmatched to any gene: 4. This CDR3 contains 15 residues. Germline V CDR1 and CDR2: SGHKS, YYEKEE (reference sequence). The CDR3 loop reads CASSLASGGGETQYF. The DNA for the CDR3 is TGTGCCAGCAGCTTGGCTAGCGGGGGAGGGGAGACCCAGTACTTC.

The chain employs TRBV7-9 and TRBJ2-2; D call uncertain. The ends were cut back, 5 bases at V and 3 bases at J, with 25 bases in the middle. The CDR3 consists of 19 residues. Germline CDR1 reads SEHNR; CDR2 reads FQNEAQ (reference sequence). The CDR3 protein is CASSPKRSPFFSDTGELFF. The CDR3 coding sequence is TGTGCCAGCAGCCCCAAAAGATCGCCGTTTTTCTCGGACACCGGGGAGCTGTTTTTT.

This chain connects TRBV28 to TRBJ1-5; TRBD1 matches at 9 bases. Per germline, CDR1 MDHEN and CDR2 SYDVKM. V shed 5 bases and J 0 bases; nucleotides not matched to a gene: 8. CDR3 size: 17 residues. The CDR3 DNA reads TGTGCCAGCAGTGGGACAGGGAGGAGGGATAGCAATCAGCCCCAGCATTTT. This gives the protein CASSGTGRRDSNQPQHF.

This clone was observed once. This chain uses TRBV7-2 with TRBJ1-5; no clear D. The CDR3 totals 13 residues. The germline V gene encodes CDR1 SGHTA and CDR2 FQGNSA. The V and J ends lost 1 base and 6 bases respectively, with 7 bases between them. This CDR3 is CASSLGGVQPQHF. The DNA of the CDR3 is TGTGCCAGCAGCTTAGGCGGGGTTCAGCCCCAGCATTTT.

This clone was observed a handful of times. The chain combines TRBV18 with TRBJ1-5, with D hard to call. Germline V gene lookup returns CDR1 KGHSH and CDR2 LQKENI. V was cut by 3 bases and J by 3 bases, with 15 bases left in between. CDR3 length: 16 residues. The CDR3, as DNA: TGTGCCAGCTCACCGGGGATCCCCGGCACCAATCAGCCCCAGCATTTT. Translating it yields CASSPGIPGTNQPQHF.

The table lists this clone with a count of one. The V gene is TRBV11-2, the J gene TRBJ1-4; perhaps TRBD1 as D (6 bases). The CDR3 sequence is 16 residues long. Trimming pared 5 bases from V and 3 bases from J, leaving 16 bases between. Germline V gene data show CDR1 as SGHAT and CDR2 as FQNNGV. The CDR3 region has the DNA TGTGCCAGCAGCCCCCCCCGTGACAGGCCTAATGAAAAACTGTTTTTT. Encoded protein: CASSPPRDRPNEKLFF.

This clone was seen just once. The junction departs from germline at one end; a sequencing error may be responsible. The chain combines TRBV10-3 with TRBJ2-5; possible D gene TRBD1, 6 bases. This CDR3 spans 14 amino acids. Germline lookup yields CDR1 ENHRY and CDR2 SYGVKD. CDR3 coding DNA: TGTGCCAGCAGTTACTCGAGAGGGGGAGAGACCCAGTACTTC. Its protein is CASSYSRGGETQYF.

V usage is TRBV5-1 and J usage is TRBJ1-1; TRBD1 is a possible D gene (5 bases). V lost 0 bases and J 2 bases, leaving 8 bases between the germline ends. The CDR3 totals 14 residues. Germline CDR1 is SGHRS and CDR2 is YFSETQ. The CDR3 region is CASSLARGNTEAFF. For the CDR3, the DNA is TGCGCCAGCAGCTTGGCGAGGGGAAACACTGAAGCTTTCTTT.

The V and J genes are TRBV5-6 and TRBJ2-7; 12 bases are shared with TRBD2. CDR1 is SGHDT, CDR2 YYEEEE, per germline. V was pared by 0 bases and J by 2 bases, with 3 bases of the junction left unmatched. CDR3 length equals 16 residues. As DNA, the CDR3 is TGTGCCAGCAGCTTGGAACTAGCGGGGGGCCCCTACGAGCAGTACTTC. Protein: CASSLELAGGPYEQYF.

The V call is TRBV5-4, the J call TRBJ2-7; TRBD2 agrees at 8 bases. This CDR3 contains 15 residues. J lost 3 bases, V lost 4 bases, and 9 bases had no gene match. The V gene's germline CDR1 is SGHNT and CDR2 YYREEE (reference sequence). CDR3 sequence (DNA): TGTGCCAGCAGCATACCGGGAGGGAAAAACTACGAGCAGTACTTC. Translating it yields CASSIPGGKNYEQYF.

The chain has TRBV9 and TRBJ2-1; 14 bases line up with TRBD2. Germline V gene sequence: CDR1 SGDLS, CDR2 YYNGEE. There are 16 residues in the CDR3. Unmatched junction bases numbered 7, after V lost 4 bases and J lost 7 bases. CDR3 in amino acids: CASSTSRLAGGNEQFF. The CDR3 coding sequence is TGTGCCAGCAGCACCAGCCGACTAGCGGGGGGGAATGAGCAGTTCTTC.

This clone occurred once. The chain couples TRBV10-1 to TRBJ1-5, with D unclear. The CDR3 loop spans 15 amino acids. Between the trimmed V and J ends, which lost 7 bases and 0 bases, there was a span of 13 bases. Germline V gives CDR1 WNHNN, CDR2 SYGVQD (reference sequence). CDR3 protein: CASTDDRASNQPQHF. The CDR3 DNA is TGCGCCAGCACCGATGATAGAGCTAGCAATCAGCCCCAGCATTTT.